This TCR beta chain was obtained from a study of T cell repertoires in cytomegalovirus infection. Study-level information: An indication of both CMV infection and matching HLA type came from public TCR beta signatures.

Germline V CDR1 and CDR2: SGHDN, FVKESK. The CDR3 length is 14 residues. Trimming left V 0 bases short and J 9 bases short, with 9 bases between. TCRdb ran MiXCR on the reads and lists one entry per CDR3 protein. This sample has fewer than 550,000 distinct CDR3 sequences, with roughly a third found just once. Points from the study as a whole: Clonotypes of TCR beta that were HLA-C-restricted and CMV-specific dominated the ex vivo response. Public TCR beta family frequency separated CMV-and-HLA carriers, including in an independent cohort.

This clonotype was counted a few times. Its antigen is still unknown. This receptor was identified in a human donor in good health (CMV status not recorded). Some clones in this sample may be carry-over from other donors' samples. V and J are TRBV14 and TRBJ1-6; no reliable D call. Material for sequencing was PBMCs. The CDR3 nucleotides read TGTGCCAGCAGCCAAGAAGTGGGGTTTTCACCCCTCCACTTT. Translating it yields CASSQEVGFSPLHF. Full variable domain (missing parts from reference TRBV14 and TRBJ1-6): EAGVTQFPSHSVIEKGQTVTLRCDPISGHDNLYWYRRVMGKEIKFLLHFVKESKQDESGMPNNRFLAERTGGTYSTLKVQPAELEDSGVYFCASSQEVGFSPLHFGNGTRLTVT.